This TCR beta chain was captured by sequencing in a study of beta chain features in type 1 diabetes. About the study: There were some 110 million sorted cells examined across all samples. Study results and limitations: Type 1 diabetes patients showed a moderate but significant shortening of TCRB CDR3s in all four CD4+ subsets.

In total, each donor contributed a single heparinised blood draw that averaged about 120 mL. Each of the CD4+ naive, central memory, regulatory and stem cell-like memory populations was sorted via CD45RO/CCR7/CD25/CD127/CD95/CD27. The entirety of the isolated RNA underwent reverse transcription, so expressed TCRB transcripts were sequenced. Measured with immunoSEQ multiplex PCR; TCRdb has only the in-frame clones, and not every one. The table has approximately 270,000 clones, approximately 14% seen once. This clone was seen only a few times. Antigen unknown. This clonotype was sampled from a man younger than 40 with type 1 diabetes. Sequencing input: naive CD4+ T cells from blood.

For the CDR3, the DNA is TGTGCCAGCAGCAAGCTCCTTGGCGGGCCGGGCGATGAGCAGTTCTTC. Its translation: CASSKLLGGPGDEQFF. The chain is built from TRBV7-9 and TRBJ2-1; D possibly corresponds to TRBD2 (5 bases). Germline values: CDR1 SEHNR, CDR2 FQNEAQ (reference sequence). The CDR3 loop spans 16 amino acids. V lost 5 bases and J lost 8, with 22 bases in between.